Below, 22 T cell receptor beta chains from the same sample are listed, as sequenced in a study of shared clonotypes between healthy human individuals (dated by TCRdb to between 2020 and 2021). The library was built by means of the immunoSEQ multiplex PCR assay. The table was pulled from immuneACCESS by TCRdb, which kept in-frame rearrangements only. Such tables lose some clones; where checked, under half of the loss comes from unresolved V genes, and the rest has no known cause. The sample yields about 2 million clones; about 95% were counted once. Together, the top ten hold around 0.13% of the sample. The specimen was naive CD4+ T cells sorted from blood. The cell subset or site tag for this specimen amounts to: CD45RA+ positively selected. The receptors here all came from a man aged 18 to 29 in good health.

Of note for this clone: A junction end diverges from the germline sequence, so it may reflect a read error. This chain uses TRBV7-7 with TRBJ2-1; 8 nucleotides align to TRBD1. The CDR3 runs to 16 residues. Germline V gives CDR1 SSHAT, CDR2 FNYEAQ (reference sequence). Written as DNA, the CDR3 is TGTGCTAGCAGCCCAGGACAGGGCAGCTCCTACAATGAGCAGTTCTTC. Translation gives CASSPGQGSSYNEQFF.

The chain employs TRBV2 and TRBJ1-2; D is possibly TRBD1 (6 bases). Trimming removed 5 bases at V and 2 bases at J, with 9 bases between. The length of the CDR3 is 13 residues. Per germline, CDR1 SNHLY and CDR2 FYNNEI. The chain's CDR3 is CASSQGLNYGYTF. The CDR3 DNA sequence: TGTGCCAGCAGTCAGGGGTTGAACTATGGCTACACCTTC.

This sequence joins TRBV10-2 and TRBJ2-3, with 7 nucleotides matching TRBD1. With 8 bases clipped from V and 0 bases from J, the junction kept 8 bases outside the gene matches. This CDR3 spans 15 amino acids. Looked up from germline, CDR1 is WSHSY and CDR2 is SAAADI. CDR3 loop: CASAPGQLSTDTQYF. The DNA for the CDR3 is TGCGCCAGCGCGCCGGGACAGCTTAGCACAGATACGCAGTATTTT.

The chain joins TRBV2 to TRBJ2-7; TRBD2 might be the D (6 bases). Germline CDR1 SNHLY, CDR2 FYNNEI. This CDR3 is 14 amino acids long. Trimming stripped 6 bases from V and 4 bases from J, with 16 bases between. Here the CDR3 DNA reads TGTGCCAGCAGAGTTACCGGGGGAGGATACGAGCAGTACTTC. As protein: CASRVTGGGYEQYF.

In regard to this clone: The same CDR3 can be traced to other DNA sequences in this sample. The chain recombines TRBV18 with TRBJ1-1; D is uncertain. Germline CDR1 reads KGHSH; CDR2 reads LQKENI. The CDR3 extends over 12 amino acids. Trimming left V 3 bases short and J 2 bases short, with 4 bases between. The CDR3 spells CASSPLNTEAFF. CDR3 nucleotides: TGTGCCAGCTCACCCCTAAACACTGAAGCTTTCTTT.

The CDR3 reads CASSYLASGELFF. CDR3 in DNA: TGTGCCAGCAGTTACCTGGCCTCCGGGGAGCTGTTTTTT. The chain couples TRBV6-6 to TRBJ2-2; D not certain. V was clipped by 2 bases and J by 6 bases, with 7 bases between them. CDR1 is MNHNY and CDR2 is SVGAGI in the germline V gene (reference sequence). CDR3 length: 13 residues.

This sequence joins TRBV7-8 and TRBJ2-7; 8 bases are a match to TRBD1. The CDR3 spans 15 residues. Germline loops: CDR1 SGHVS, CDR2 FQNEAQ. Unmatched junction bases numbered 2, after V lost 1 base and J lost 0 bases. CDR3 amino acids: CASSLVQGVSYEQYF. The CDR3 DNA reads TGTGCCAGCAGCTTAGTACAGGGGGTCTCCTACGAGCAGTACTTC.

V is TRBV6-5 and J is TRBJ2-7; TRBD1 agrees at 8 bases. This CDR3 region has 15 residues. The germline gives CDR1 MNHEY, CDR2 SVGAGI. Germline trimming cut 6 bases from V and 2 bases from J; bases unmatched to any gene: 9. Here the CDR3 DNA reads TGTGCCAGCAGCTTGACAGGGGTTACGACCTACGAGCAGTACTTC. It translates to CASSLTGVTTYEQYF.

This chain connects TRBV5-4 to TRBJ1-2; tentative D call: TRBD1 (6 bases). The CDR3 contains 15 residues. Per the germline V gene, CDR1 is SGHNT and CDR2 is YYREEE (reference sequence). The germline V and J ends were trimmed by 4 bases and 0 bases, with 13 bases remaining between them. The CDR3, as DNA: TGTGCCAGCAGCCTTCTGGGACAAGCTAACTATGGCTACACCTTC. Protein: CASSLLGQANYGYTF.

In its sample, this clone was seen once. The chain links TRBV10-3 to TRBJ1-1; the D gene is possibly TRBD1 (5 bases). The CDR3 length is 15 residues. V lost 2 bases to trimming and J lost 5 bases, with 15 bases between them. The germline gives CDR1 ENHRY, CDR2 SYGVKD. The DNA for the CDR3 is TGTGCCATCAGTGAGGGGGTTGAAGGGGCAACTGAAGCTTTCTTT. Translated: CAISEGVEGATEAFF.

Notes on this clone: The same CDR3 is also encoded by other DNA sequences in this sample. The genes are TRBV7-8 and TRBJ1-5, with D perhaps matching TRBD1 (5 bases). Trimming cost V 5 bases and J 0 bases, with 8 bases left between them. The CDR3 is 14 residues long. Germline CDR1 is SGHVS and CDR2 is FQNEAQ. CDR3 nucleotide sequence: TGTGCCAGCAGCGTTCAGGGTAGCAATCAGCCCCAGCATTTT. It specifies CASSVQGSNQPQHF.

This chain joins TRBV6-5 and TRBJ2-1, with D uncertain. CDR3 length: 14 residues. The V end was cut by 5 bases, the J end by 3 bases, with 11 bases between. Per germline, CDR1 MNHEY and CDR2 SVGAGI. The CDR3 spells CASSPDVYYNEQFF. The CDR3 DNA is TGTGCCAGCAGTCCCGACGTATACTACAATGAGCAGTTCTTC.

On this clone: This sample includes further DNA sequences coding for the same CDR3. V is TRBV9 and J is TRBJ2-7; D is unclear. Germline V gene sequence: CDR1 SGDLS, CDR2 YYNGEE. V lost 0 bases and J 0 bases, leaving 4 bases between the germline ends. The CDR3 has 13 residues. In nucleotides, the CDR3 is TGTGCCAGCAGCGTAGGAGTCTCCTACGAGCAGTACTTC. It specifies CASSVGVSYEQYF.

The chain recombines TRBV6-1 with TRBJ1-3; D is perhaps TRBD1 (5 bases). This CDR3 is 15 amino acids long. V lost 5 bases, J lost 2 bases, and 13 bases lay in between. Germline CDR1 is MNHNS and CDR2 is SASEGT. The CDR3 nucleotides are TGTGCCAGCAGTCTTCGGGGGGTCACTGGAAACACCATATATTTT. This gives the protein CASSLRGVTGNTIYF.

The V gene is TRBV5-1, the J gene TRBJ2-2; TRBD1 matches 7 bases. The length of the CDR3 is 15 residues. With 3 bases clipped from V and 3 bases from J, the junction kept 5 bases outside the gene matches. The germline gives CDR1 SGHRS, CDR2 YFSETQ. The CDR3 nucleotides read TGCGCCAGCAGCTACGGGACAGACTACACCGGGGAGCTGTTTTTT. It is translated as CASSYGTDYTGELFF.

This clone has just one count. The chain employs TRBV19 and TRBJ2-5; D may be TRBD1 or TRBD2 (5 bases each). The V gene lost 5 bases and the J gene lost 2 bases, with 15 bases spanning the gap. The CDR3 consists of 15 residues. Germline CDR1 LNHDA, CDR2 SQIVND (reference sequence). The CDR3 coding sequence is TGTGCCAGTAGTGTGTCCGGGACGGTTCAAGAGACCCAGTACTTC. Translation: CASSVSGTVQETQYF.

The V gene is TRBV28, the J gene TRBJ1-2; tentatively, D is TRBD1 (6 bases). The CDR3 consists of 15 residues. V shed 6 bases and J shed 2 bases, with 16 bases lying between them. The germline V gene encodes CDR1 MDHEN and CDR2 SYDVKM. CDR3 sequence: CASSLPPGTNYGYTF. The CDR3 region has the DNA TGTGCCAGCAGCCTTCCCCCCGGGACAAACTATGGCTACACCTTC.

V gene TRBV6-1 combines with J gene TRBJ2-3, with a possible D match to TRBD2 (5 bases). The CDR3 contains 14 residues. Germline V gene lookup returns CDR1 MNHNS and CDR2 SASEGT. Trimming cost V 5 bases and J 1 base, with 10 bases left between them. CDR3 coding DNA: TGTGCCAGCAGTCTACAGAGGGGCACAGATACGCAGTATTTT. Translating it yields CASSLQRGTDTQYF.

The chain links TRBV18 to TRBJ1-6; D gene uncertain. V gave up 2 bases and J gave up 10 bases, with 18 bases separating them. The CDR3 length is 16 residues. Per germline, CDR1 KGHSH and CDR2 LQKENI. Written as DNA, the CDR3 is TGTGCCAGCTCACCAACTACTGAGAGGGTGGGATCACCCCTCCACTTT. This gives the protein CASSPTTERVGSPLHF. Looking up the rest from reference TRBV18 and TRBJ1-6 gives the full variable domain: NAGVMQNPRHLVRRRGQEARLRCSPMKGHSHVYWYRQLPEEGLKFMVYLQKENIIDESGMPKERFSAEFPKEGPSILRIQQVVRGDSAAYFCASSPTTERVGSPLHFGNGTRLTVT.

The genes are TRBV6-6 and TRBJ2-2; D unresolved. The V gene's germline CDR1 is MNHNY and CDR2 SVGAGI (reference sequence). The CDR3 loop spans 12 amino acids. Trimming pared 7 bases from V and 0 bases from J, leaving 3 bases between. CDR3 sequence reads: CASTTNTGELFF. Written as DNA, the CDR3 is TGTGCCAGCACTACGAACACCGGGGAGCTGTTTTTT.

CDR3 DNA: TGTGCCAGCAGAAAAGCGGGAGGGGCCTACAATGAGCAGTTCTTC. Translated: CASRKAGGAYNEQFF. J is TRBJ2-1 and V is TRBV6-5; TRBD2 matches 10 bases. Germline V gene lookup returns CDR1 MNHEY and CDR2 SVGAGI. This CDR3 region has 15 residues. With 6 bases clipped from V and 2 bases from J, the junction kept 4 bases outside the gene matches.

J is TRBJ1-2 and V is TRBV2; D is unclear. Germline V CDR1 and CDR2: SNHLY, FYNNEI. This CDR3 contains 14 residues. Trimming cost V 3 bases and J 4 bases, with 12 bases left between them. The CDR3 DNA sequence: TGTGCCAGCAGTGACTACGGTCCCCTCTATGGCTACACCTTC. Protein product: CASSDYGPLYGYTF.